This T cell receptor (beta chain) was sequenced during a study of shared clonotypes between healthy human individuals. CDR1 KGHSH and CDR2 LQKENI come from the germline V gene. There are 13 residues in the CDR3. Trimming left V 5 bases short and J 4 bases short, with 11 bases between. Concerning this clone: Its antigen is as yet unknown. Other DNA sequences in the sample encode the same CDR3.

The assay was immunoSEQ multiplex PCR, and TCRdb's table has in-frame clones only and misses some. The sample lists approximately 1.4 million clones, around 98% occurring once. CD45RA-negative memory and CD45RA+ naive subsets were split from the CD4+ cells. Study findings and constraints: Non-shared clonotypes had lower generation probabilities than clonotypes shared by all four sorted-subset donors. Larger estimated richness was generally recorded for naive subsets relative to memory subsets. Sharing across a handful of donors was seen in around 5% of naive CD4 clonotypes.

This TCR was sampled from a young man in good health. The material sequenced was naive CD4+ T cells sorted from blood. Subset: CD45RA+ positively selected. This rearrangement joins TRBV18 to TRBJ1-2, with a weak D call TRBD1 (6 bases). This CDR3 is CASSGGAGYGYTF. DNA for the CDR3: TGTGCCAGCTCAGGGGGCGCCGGCTATGGCTACACCTTC.